The next 18 T cell receptor beta chains were all read from a single sample in a study of shared clonotypes between healthy human individuals. TCRdb keeps only in-frame clones here, not all; method: immunoSEQ multiplex PCR. Of some 1 million clones detected, roughly 80% appear once; the ten largest clones hold 1.4%. The source material was memory CD4+ T cells sorted from blood. Subset given: CD45RA-negative fraction. Receptors were obtained from a man aged 18 to 29 in good health.

In DNA form, the CDR3 reads TGTGCCAGCAGTGTCTCAGGGAGCACTGAAGCTTTCTTT. Translating gives CASSVSGSTEAFF. This chain joins TRBV6-1 and TRBJ1-1, with D perhaps matching TRBD1 (5 bases). Germline values: CDR1 MNHNS, CDR2 SASEGT. Trimming left V 4 bases short and J 4 bases short, with 10 bases between. CDR3 length: 13 amino acids.

The CDR3 spells CASSESLPHEQYF. CDR3 nucleotides: TGTGCCAGCAGTGAATCCCTCCCTCACGAGCAGTACTTC. V gene TRBV25-1 combines with J gene TRBJ2-7; D uncertain. The CDR3 has 13 amino acids. V lost 1 base and J lost 5, with 9 bases in between. Per the germline V gene, CDR1 is MGHDK and CDR2 is SYGVNS.

This clone came up once. The chain is built from TRBV19 and TRBJ1-5; D is ambiguous. CDR3 size: 15 residues. The germline gives CDR1 LNHDA, CDR2 SQIVND (reference sequence). V lost 1 base, J lost 3 bases, and 10 bases lay in between. For the CDR3, the DNA is TGTGCCAGTAGTATAGCTGCGAGAATCAATCAGCCCCAGCATTTT. It translates to CASSIAARINQPQHF.

The chain recombines TRBV10-3 with TRBJ1-4; D gene ambiguous. Germline CDR1 is ENHRY and CDR2 is SYGVKD. Trimming cost V 6 bases and J 0 bases, with 11 bases left between them. The CDR3 is 15 residues long. CDR3 coding DNA: TGTGCCATCAGGGCGGGAATCGCAACTAATGAAAAACTGTTTTTT. This codes for CAIRAGIATNEKLFF.

V usage is TRBV6-5 and J usage is TRBJ2-7; a possible D gene is TRBD2 (5 bases). Germline-derived CDR1 and CDR2 are MNHEY and SVGAGI. The V and J ends lost 6 bases and 0 bases respectively, with 12 bases between them. This CDR3 has 14 residues. CDR3 protein: CASRSGVGSYEQYF. As DNA, the CDR3 is TGTGCCAGCAGATCCGGGGTTGGCTCCTACGAGCAGTACTTC.

V usage is TRBV5-4 and J usage is TRBJ1-2; D not resolved. From germline, CDR1 is SGHNT and CDR2 YYREEE (reference sequence). V was clipped by 0 bases and J by 3 bases, with 12 bases between them. The length of the CDR3 is 15 residues. CDR3 nucleotide sequence: TGTGCCAGCAGCTTGGGTCCGTCCGGGGACTATGGCTACACCTTC. Translation: CASSLGPSGDYGYTF.

This clone showed up just a few times. The chain is built from TRBV15 and TRBJ2-2; 9 bases map to TRBD1. Trimming removed 3 bases from V and 6 bases from J; junction bases left unmatched: 11. The CDR3 contains 17 residues. Per the germline V gene, CDR1 is LNHNV and CDR2 is YYDKDF (reference sequence). CDR3 coding DNA: TGTGCCACCAGCAGGGGACAGGGAGGATTTGGGGCCGGGGAGCTGTTTTTT. Amino acids: CATSRGQGGFGAGELFF.

This chain connects TRBV28 to TRBJ1-3; unclear D gene. V was clipped by 11 bases and J by 0 bases, with 8 bases between them. The CDR3 covers 12 residues. The germline gives CDR1 MDHEN, CDR2 SYDVKM. The CDR3 spells CAVADSGNTIYF. CDR3 DNA: TGTGCCGTAGCCGACTCTGGAAACACCATATATTTT. The whole variable domain, filled in from reference TRBV28 and TRBJ1-3, reads DVKVTQSSRYLVKRTGEKVFLECVQDMDHENMFWYRQDPGLGLRLIYFSYDVKMKEKGDIPEGYSVSREKKERFSLILESASTNQTSMYLCAVADSGNTIYFGEGSWLTVV.

The gene calls are TRBV19 and TRBJ2-7; 8 bases align to TRBD1. Germline CDR1 reads LNHDA; CDR2 reads SQIVND (reference sequence). After removal of 6 bases from V and 3 bases from J, the junction contained 16 bases not matched to a gene. The CDR3 extends over 17 amino acids. As DNA, the CDR3 is TGTGCCAGTAGCGATAGGAGGACAGGGAGGAGTTACTACGAGCAGTACTTC. It codes for CASSDRRTGRSYYEQYF.

The V gene is TRBV6-4, the J gene TRBJ2-1, with 9 nucleotides matching TRBD2. The germline V gene has CDR1 MRHNA and CDR2 SNTAGT. J lost 0 bases, V lost 3 bases, and 0 bases had no gene match. The CDR3 covers 15 residues. The CDR3: CASSERGGSYNEQFF. The CDR3 region has the DNA TGTGCCAGCAGTGAGCGGGGGGGCTCCTACAATGAGCAGTTCTTC.

The chain carries TRBV23-1 and TRBJ1-5; D not resolved. TRBV23-1 is noted as an ORF with a role that remains uncertain. V shed 0 bases and J shed 5 bases, with 8 bases lying between them. CDR3 length: 14 amino acids. CDR3 sequence reads: CASSQSRRDQPQHF. As DNA, the CDR3 is TGCGCCAGCAGTCAATCGCGAAGGGATCAGCCCCAGCATTTT.

The rearrangement uses TRBV6-1 and TRBJ1-5; D ambiguous. V was clipped by 6 bases and J by 2 bases, with 14 bases between them. There are 15 residues in the CDR3. Germline V gives CDR1 MNHNS, CDR2 SASEGT. CDR3 amino acids: CASRSEGIGNQPQHF. The CDR3, as DNA: TGTGCCAGCAGGTCGGAAGGAATAGGCAATCAGCCCCAGCATTTT.

The CDR3 region has the DNA TGTGCCTGGAGTCTGGACGGATGGGAAAAACTGTTTTTT. Its protein product is CAWSLDGWEKLFF. The chain uses TRBV30 and TRBJ1-4; D not certain. The CDR3 has 13 residues. Trimming removed 2 bases from V and 8 bases from J, with 12 bases in between. Germline V gene sequence: CDR1 GTSNPN, CDR2 SVGIG (reference sequence).

V is TRBV5-1 and J is TRBJ2-1; TRBD2 might be the D (6 bases). The length of the CDR3 is 11 residues. Trimming left V 8 bases short and J 8 bases short, with 11 bases between. Germline assignment: CDR1 SGHRS and CDR2 YFSETQ. As DNA, the CDR3 is TGCGCCAGTCGGGGGTCATATGAGCAGTTCTTC. This encodes CASRGSYEQFF.

The chain recombines TRBV28 with TRBJ1-1; tentatively, D is TRBD1 (5 bases). The CDR3 covers 16 residues. Trimming cost V 7 bases and J 3 bases, with 21 bases left between them. CDR1 is MDHEN and CDR2 is SYDVKM in the germline V gene. CDR3 amino acids: CASINLFRGGYTEAFF. For the CDR3, the DNA is TGTGCCAGCATCAATCTCTTCCGGGGGGGGTACACTGAAGCTTTCTTT.

This sequence joins TRBV10-3 and TRBJ1-2, with D perhaps TRBD1 (6 bases). Looked up from germline, CDR1 is ENHRY and CDR2 is SYGVKD. V was pared by 7 bases and J by 7 bases, with 19 bases between. The CDR3 runs 14 residues. CDR3: CAITLEQGTGGYTF. The DNA for the CDR3 is TGTGCCATCACCTTAGAACAGGGTACGGGTGGCTACACCTTC.

This clone was detected only once. Other nucleotide sequences in the sample specify the same CDR3. The V and J genes are TRBV18 and TRBJ2-2; 8 bases line up with TRBD1. Germline lookup yields CDR1 KGHSH and CDR2 LQKENI. The CDR3 consists of 15 residues. V was clipped by 5 bases and J by 4 bases; unmatched bases: 6. The DNA for the CDR3 is TGTGCCAGCTCATCCGGACAGGGTGGCACCGGGGAGCTGTTTTTT. Translation: CASSSGQGGTGELFF.

The chain combines TRBV11-2 with TRBJ2-3; 11 nucleotides match TRBD2. The germline gives CDR1 SGHAT, CDR2 FQNNGV. V dropped 5 bases and J dropped 5; count of bases not matched to a gene: 3. The CDR3 is made up of 14 amino acids. The CDR3 is CASSLTSGGDTQYF. The CDR3 nucleotides read TGTGCCAGCAGCCTTACTAGCGGGGGAGATACGCAGTATTTT.